Each of the 18 T cell receptor beta chains below was sequenced from the same sample in a study of post-analysis software for immune sequencing data. Study-wide points: TRBV5-6, TRBV5-1 and TRBV20-1 were among several TRBV segments more frequent in patients than controls.

cDNA libraries of TCR beta carried unique molecular identifiers. TCRdb re-analysed the PCR reads in MiXCR, keeping a single row per CDR3 protein. The sample contains approximately 570,000 distinct CDR3 sequences, roughly 40% of which appear only once. Their cognate antigens are unknown. The sample was blood. These receptors came from a girl aged 10 to 17 with multiple sclerosis.

The V and J genes are TRBV20-1 and TRBJ1-5, with D tentatively TRBD1 (6 bases). Germline lookup yields CDR1 DFQATT and CDR2 SNEGSKA (reference sequence). V lost 2 bases to trimming and J lost 3 bases, with 14 bases between them. This CDR3 is 15 amino acids long. CDR3 protein: CSARRRAGDNQPQHF. CDR3 DNA: TGCAGTGCTAGACGACGTGCAGGGGACAATCAGCCCCAGCATTTT.

The chain combines TRBV5-1 with TRBJ2-1; 10 bases are a match to TRBD2. CDR3 length: 15 residues. Germline CDR1 and CDR2: SGHRS and YFSETQ. With V trimmed by 4 bases and J by 7 bases, 8 bases remained unmatched. The CDR3 reads CASSLGGTSVNEQFF. The DNA for the CDR3 is TGCGCCAGCAGCCTGGGAGGGACTAGCGTTAATGAGCAGTTCTTC.

This chain joins TRBV9 and TRBJ2-3; no clear D. Trimming shortened V by 0 bases and J by 0 bases, and 8 bases separated the two germline ends. The CDR3 loop spans 15 amino acids. Germline CDR1 SGDLS, CDR2 YYNGEE. CDR3 region: CASSVGGLSTDTQYF. The CDR3 nucleotides read TGTGCCAGCAGCGTAGGAGGATTAAGCACAGATACGCAGTATTTT.

In DNA, the CDR3 is TGTGCCAGCAGCCCCGACACCATCTATGGCTACACCTTC. Translated, it gives CASSPDTIYGYTF. The genes are TRBV7-8 and TRBJ1-2; D gene unclear. V lost 5 bases and J lost 4, with 11 bases in between. Germline CDR1 reads SGHVS; CDR2 reads FQNEAQ. CDR3 size: 13 residues.

This clonotype was seen only a few times. This chain connects TRBV7-3 to TRBJ2-6, with D possibly being TRBD1 (5 bases). CDR1 is SGHTA, CDR2 FQGTGA, per germline. CDR3 length equals 16 residues. Trimming shortened V by 4 bases and J by 4 bases, and 14 bases separated the two germline ends. The CDR3 reads CASSSAPGPGANVLTF. CDR3 bases: TGTGCCAGCAGCTCAGCCCCAGGGCCAGGGGCCAACGTCCTGACTTTC.

This clonotype was detected only a few times. CDR3 amino acids: CASSPRDFTDTQYF. CDR3 nucleotide sequence: TGTGCCAGCAGTCCCCGGGACTTTACAGATACGCAGTATTTT. This chain links TRBV12-3 or TRBV12-4 with TRBJ2-3; D may be TRBD2 (6 bases). The CDR3 spans 14 residues. V was clipped by 5 bases and J by 3 bases, with 12 bases between them.

This chain links TRBV6-1 with TRBJ2-3; 8 bases match TRBD2. V lost 6 bases and J lost 6; bases outside the gene matches: 8. CDR1 and CDR2 (germline): MNHNS, SASEGT. CDR3 length: 14 amino acids. DNA for the CDR3: TGTGCCAGCAGCTTGACTAGCGCTGGTGATACGCAGTATTTT. The encoded protein is CASSLTSAGDTQYF.

The rearrangement uses TRBV7-9 and TRBJ2-5; D remains unclear. V was shortened by 2 bases and J by 0 bases, with 7 bases between the two germline ends. This CDR3 is 14 amino acids long. Germline V CDR1 and CDR2: SEHNR, FQNEAQ (reference sequence). CDR3 in amino acids: CASSLSTYQETQYF. The CDR3 DNA reads as TGTGCCAGCAGCTTAAGCACGTACCAAGAGACCCAGTACTTC. Complete variable domain (other parts from reference TRBV7-9 and TRBJ2-5): DTGVSQNPRHKITKRGQNVTFRCDPISEHNRLYWYRQTLGQGPEFLTYFQNEAQLEKSRLLSDRFSAERPKGSFSTLEIQRTEQGDSAMYLCASSLSTYQETQYFGPGTRLLVL.

The J gene is TRBJ2-5, the V gene TRBV6-1; tentative D call: TRBD1 (6 bases). The V gene's germline CDR1 is MNHNS and CDR2 SASEGT. Trimming removed 6 bases from V and 2 bases from J, with 10 bases in between. This CDR3 is 13 amino acids long. The CDR3, as DNA: TGTGCCAGCAGGGGGGCAGCTCAAGAGACCCAGTACTTC. Translation gives CASRGAAQETQYF.

This chain links TRBV27 with TRBJ2-3; D is tentatively TRBD1 or TRBD2 (5 bases each). The germline V and J ends were trimmed by 2 bases and 1 base, with 13 bases remaining between them. This CDR3 spans 16 amino acids. Looked up from germline, CDR1 is MNHEY and CDR2 is SMNVEV (reference sequence). The CDR3 reads CASSLEGEFGTDTQYF. The CDR3 DNA is TGTGCCAGCAGTTTAGAAGGGGAGTTCGGCACAGATACGCAGTATTTT.

This clonotype was counted only a few times. This sequence joins TRBV20-1 and TRBJ1-4, with unresolved D. This CDR3 contains 16 residues. Germline-derived CDR1 and CDR2 are DFQATT and SNEGSKA (reference sequence). V lost 7 bases and J lost 6, with 24 bases in between. The CDR3 sequence is CSVGLSDGFFYEKLFF. Here the CDR3 DNA reads TGCAGTGTTGGGCTATCCGACGGATTCTTTTATGAAAAACTGTTTTTT.

The genes are TRBV7-7 and TRBJ2-2, with TRBD1 identical over 8 bases. CDR3 size: 16 residues. Germline V gene sequence: CDR1 SSHAT, CDR2 FNYEAQ (reference sequence). Trimming took 3 bases from V and 3 from J; bases not matched to a gene: 6. CDR3: CASSFYYRGDTGELFF. The CDR3 DNA is TGTGCCAGCAGCTTTTACTACAGGGGGGACACCGGGGAGCTGTTTTTT.

This clonotype was picked up a small number of times. The chain carries TRBV27 and TRBJ2-1, with 12 positions matching TRBD1. The trim removed 6 bases at V and 5 bases at J, leaving 8 bases unmatched. The CDR3 is 16 residues long. Germline CDR1 MNHEY, CDR2 SMNVEV (reference sequence). CDR3 region: CASRKPGQGADNEQFF. The CDR3 nucleotides read TGTGCCAGCAGAAAACCGGGACAGGGGGCAGACAATGAGCAGTTCTTC.

The chain carries TRBV5-1 and TRBJ2-5; D tentatively reads TRBD1 or TRBD2 (5 bases each). The germline V gene has CDR1 SGHRS and CDR2 YFSETQ. The CDR3 loop spans 11 amino acids. The V gene lost 4 bases and the J gene lost 5 bases, with 6 bases spanning the gap. CDR3 amino acids: CASSRDETQYF. CDR3 nucleotide sequence: TGCGCCAGCAGCCGGGACGAGACCCAGTACTTC.

J is TRBJ2-1 and V is TRBV20-1, with TRBD2 identical over 10 bases. Trimming took 3 bases from V and 6 from J; bases not matched to a gene: 14. Germline values: CDR1 DFQATT, CDR2 SNEGSKA (reference sequence). This CDR3 is 17 amino acids long. The CDR3 loop reads CSARLLLSGGAVNEQFF. The CDR3 DNA reads as TGCAGTGCTAGGTTACTTTTAAGCGGGGGGGCAGTCAATGAGCAGTTCTTC.

The rearrangement joins TRBV9 to TRBJ2-5; the match to TRBD1 covers 7 bases. CDR3 length equals 12 residues. The V segment lost 7 bases and the J segment 4 bases; nucleotides outside the gene matches: 4. Germline V gene data show CDR1 as SGDLS and CDR2 as YYNGEE. The CDR3 sequence: CASGDRVETQYF. CDR3 nucleotide sequence: TGTGCCAGCGGCGACAGGGTAGAGACCCAGTACTTC.

The CDR3 region has the DNA TGCAGTGCTAGAGATAGCCCCGGGACAGGGTTCTACGACTACGAGCAGTACTTC. It codes for CSARDSPGTGFYDYEQYF. This sequence joins TRBV20-1 and TRBJ2-7; 9 bases match TRBD1. Germline trimming cut 0 bases from V and 3 bases from J; bases unmatched to any gene: 15. CDR1 is DFQATT, CDR2 SNEGSKA, per germline (reference sequence). The CDR3 loop spans 18 amino acids.

The chain has TRBV6-5 and TRBJ2-3; 8 bases match TRBD2. This CDR3 comprises 17 residues. V was clipped by 4 bases and J by 2 bases; unmatched bases: 11. CDR1 and CDR2 from the germline V gene are MNHEY and SVGAGI. The CDR3 reads CASSSALLRGDTDTQYF. In DNA form, the CDR3 reads TGTGCCAGCAGTTCCGCCTTGTTGCGGGGGGACACAGATACGCAGTATTTT.